The clone carrying this TCR beta chain has only a few counts. What it recognizes is unknown. This entry belongs to a study of CD8+CD57+ T cells in acquired aplastic anemia. CDR3 and TCR beta VDJ profiling relied on a genomic DNA template. Each CDR3 protein is one row after TCRdb ran MiXCR on the reads. The sample holds approximately 470,000 distinct CDR3 sequences; around 30% are singletons and the top ten take roughly 0.89%. Study-level results: Statistical testing detected no significant gap in CD8+ Simpson's diversity between patients and controls.

Patients chosen for sequencing had shown CD8+CD57+ cell expansion by flow cytometry. Material: sorted CD4+, CD8+, or CD8+CD57+ T cells (not recorded which) from PBMCs. This TCR derives from a human donor with aplastic anemia.

The CDR3 loop is CASSTGTSGANTGELFF. The CDR3 DNA reads TGTGCCAGCAGTACCGGGACTAGCGGAGCGAACACCGGGGAGCTGTTTTTT. The V gene is TRBV11-1, the J gene TRBJ2-2; 11 nucleotides line up with TRBD2. This CDR3 is 17 amino acids long. V lost 6 bases, J lost 0 bases, and 6 bases stayed unmatched. Looked up from germline, CDR1 is SGHAT and CDR2 is FQDESV (reference sequence).